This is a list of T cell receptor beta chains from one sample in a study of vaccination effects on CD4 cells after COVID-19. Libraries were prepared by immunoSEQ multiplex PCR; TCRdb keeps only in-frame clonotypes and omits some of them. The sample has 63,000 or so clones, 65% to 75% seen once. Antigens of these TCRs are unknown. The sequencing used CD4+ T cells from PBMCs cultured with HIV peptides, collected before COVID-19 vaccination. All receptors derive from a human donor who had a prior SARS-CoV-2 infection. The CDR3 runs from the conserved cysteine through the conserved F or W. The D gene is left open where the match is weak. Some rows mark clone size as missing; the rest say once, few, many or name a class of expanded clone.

CASSLAGGPDTQYF	TGCGCCAGCAGCCTAGCGGGGGGGCCAGATACGCAGTATTTT	TRBD2	TRBJ2-3	TRBV5-1	-
CASSRSGGTEAFF	TGTGCCAGCAGCCGGTCAGGAGGAACTGAAGCTTTCTTT	-	TRBJ1-1	TRBV3-1/TRBV3-2	once
CASRRTSYYNEQFF	TGCGCCAGCAGGAGGACTAGCTACTACAATGAGCAGTTCTTC	TRBD2	TRBJ2-1	TRBV4-1	-
CASSHAGEAFF	TGCGCCAGCAGTCACGCGGGGGAAGCTTTCTTT	-	TRBJ1-1	TRBV4-1	-
CASSLGGQGGQPQHF	TGTGCCAGCAGCTTGGGGGGACAGGGCGGCCAGCCCCAGCATTTT	TRBD1	TRBJ1-5	TRBV5-4	-
CAWSNSLSNTEAFF	TGTGCCTGGAGTAACAGCCTATCTAACACTGAAGCTTTCTTT	-	TRBJ1-1	TRBV30	few
CASSLILALSYNEQFF	TGTGCCAGCAGCCTAATACTAGCGTTGTCCTACAATGAGCAGTTCTTC	TRBD2	TRBJ2-1	TRBV7-8	few
CASSYNEDREETQYF	TGTGCCAGCAGTTACAATGAGGACAGGGAAGAGACCCAGTACTTC	TRBD1	TRBJ2-5	TRBV6-5	-
CASSELTGSSYEQYF	TGTGCCAGCAGTGAATTAACAGGGAGCTCCTACGAGCAGTACTTC	-	TRBJ2-7	TRBV2	-
CASSSGLADQETQYF	TGTGCCAGCAGCTCGGGACTAGCGGACCAAGAGACCCAGTACTTC	TRBD2	TRBJ2-5	TRBV11-2	once
CASSLNTGEETQYF	TGCGCCAGCAGCTTAAATACAGGAGAAGAGACCCAGTACTTC	-	TRBJ2-5	TRBV5-1	once
CASSLEDEQYF	TGTGCCAGCAGCCTAGAAGACGAGCAGTACTTC	-	TRBJ2-7	TRBV2	-
CASSIRNMLNQPQHF	TGTGCCAGTAGTATACGGAACATGCTCAATCAGCCCCAGCATTTT	-	TRBJ1-5	TRBV19	-
CASSLLVAGGPYEQYF	TGTGCCAGCAGCTTACTGGTAGCGGGGGGACCCTACGAGCAGTACTTC	TRBD2	TRBJ2-7	TRBV11-2	once
CASSLEPRNYNEQFF	TGCGCCAGCAGCTTGGAGCCTAGGAACTACAATGAGCAGTTCTTC	-	TRBJ2-1	TRBV5-1	-
CASSSAGGTGELFF	TGTGCCAGCAGCTCTGCGGGGGGAACCGGGGAGCTGTTTTTT	TRBD2	TRBJ2-2	TRBV14	-
CASSQGQGGETQYF	TGTGCCAGCAGCCAGGGACAGGGCGGCGAGACCCAGTACTTC	TRBD1	TRBJ2-5	TRBV5-6	-
CASSPRGHNTGELFF	TGTGCCAGCAGCCCAAGGGGGCACAACACCGGGGAGCTGTTTTTT	TRBD1	TRBJ2-2	TRBV3-1/TRBV3-2	-
CASRGIDRPNNEQFF	TGTGCCAGTAGGGGAATCGACAGGCCTAACAATGAGCAGTTCTTC	-	TRBJ2-1	TRBV19	-
CASSLELRTYDYNEQFF	TGTGCCAGCAGCTTAGAACTCCGGACATATGATTACAATGAGCAGTTCTTC	-	TRBJ2-1	TRBV11-2	-